This TCR beta chain was documented in a study of shared clonotypes between healthy human individuals. In the study overall: Per donor, CD8 memory used one plate, CD8 naive used two, CD4 memory used three and CD4 naive used three. General study results and limits: Clonotype sharing across a few donors was observed for roughly 5% of naive CD4 clonotypes. The donor pool, a small one, limited the genetic and exposure-history diversity represented.

This clone appeared once. The antigen is undetermined. Measured with immunoSEQ multiplex PCR; TCRdb has only the in-frame clones, and not every one. The sample consists of fewer than 1.6 million clones, 98% of them appearing once. The sample consisted of naive CD4+ T cells sorted from blood. Subset of the sample: CD45RA+ positively selected. The TCR originated in a man aged 25 to 40 in good health.

In nucleotides, the CDR3 is TGTGCCAGCAGCGCCCCGACAGGGGCGGAGGGGGCTGAGCAGTTCTTC. It translates to CASSAPTGAEGAEQFF. This rearrangement joins TRBV5-4 to TRBJ2-1; 8 nucleotides agree with TRBD1. The CDR3 length is 16 residues. The germline V gene encodes CDR1 SGHNT and CDR2 YYREEE (reference sequence). V was clipped by 4 bases and J by 9 bases; unmatched bases: 15.